The entry below gives a single T cell receptor (beta chain) sequence along with its context. The antigen is undetermined. These data originate in a study of CD8 T cells in ankylosing spondylitis. This CDR3 has 18 amino acids. Germline V lookup: CDR1 SGHRS, CDR2 YFSETQ. With 4 bases clipped from V and 2 bases from J, the junction kept 15 bases outside the gene matches. Study results and caveats: Some of these motif variants have turned up before, in reports on reactive arthritis synovial fluid and blood. Blood from ankylosing spondylitis patients appeared to carry a characteristic roughly eight-variant TCR beta motif.

TCRdb reprocessed the 5' RACE reads via MiXCR and lists one record per CDR3 protein. The repertoire holds roughly 30,000 distinct CDR3 sequences, with under 40% as singletons. This receptor was obtained from a male donor with ankylosing spondylitis. The genes are TRBV5-1 and TRBJ2-7; 10 nucleotides match TRBD1. The material sequenced was synovial fluid, either unsorted or a sorted T cell fraction (not recorded which). CDR3 sequence reads: CASSPEAWTGTGAYEQYF. The CDR3 DNA reads as TGCGCCAGCAGCCCCGAGGCCTGGACCGGGACAGGGGCCTACGAGCAGTACTTC.